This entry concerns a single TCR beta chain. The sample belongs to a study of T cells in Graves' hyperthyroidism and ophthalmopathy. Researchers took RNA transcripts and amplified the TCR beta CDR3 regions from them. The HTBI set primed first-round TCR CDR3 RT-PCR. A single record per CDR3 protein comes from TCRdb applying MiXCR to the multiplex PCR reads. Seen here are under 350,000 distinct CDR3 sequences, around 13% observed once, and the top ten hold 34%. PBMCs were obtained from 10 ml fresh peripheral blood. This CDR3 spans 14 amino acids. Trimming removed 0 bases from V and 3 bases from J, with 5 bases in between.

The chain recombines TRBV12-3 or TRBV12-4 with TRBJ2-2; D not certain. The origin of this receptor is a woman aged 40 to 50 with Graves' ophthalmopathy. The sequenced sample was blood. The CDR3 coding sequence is TGTGCCAGCAGTTTAGCGCCCGACACCGGGGAGCTGTTTTTT. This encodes CASSLAPDTGELFF.